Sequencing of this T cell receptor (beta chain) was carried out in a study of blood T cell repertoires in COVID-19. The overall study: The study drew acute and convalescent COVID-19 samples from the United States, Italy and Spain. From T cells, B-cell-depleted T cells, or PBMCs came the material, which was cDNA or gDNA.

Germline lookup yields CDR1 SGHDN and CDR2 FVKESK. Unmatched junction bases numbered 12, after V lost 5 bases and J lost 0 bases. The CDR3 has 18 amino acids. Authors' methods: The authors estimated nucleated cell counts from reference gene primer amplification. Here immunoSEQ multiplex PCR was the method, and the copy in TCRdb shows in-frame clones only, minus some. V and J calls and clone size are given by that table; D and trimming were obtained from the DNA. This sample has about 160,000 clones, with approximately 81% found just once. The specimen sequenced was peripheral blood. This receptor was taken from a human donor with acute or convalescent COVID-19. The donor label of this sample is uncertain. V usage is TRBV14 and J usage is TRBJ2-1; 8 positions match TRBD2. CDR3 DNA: TGTGCCAGCAGCTCCGGGGGGGCTACTGCGAGCTCCTACAATGAGCAGTTCTTC. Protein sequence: CASSSGGATASSYNEQFF.